The clone carrying this TCR beta chain appeared a few times. Its target is unknown. This entry belongs to a study of T-cell memory formation after mild COVID-19. About the study: Clusters of TCRs were largely donor specific.

Germline CDR1 reads LNHNV; CDR2 reads YYDKDF (reference sequence). The CDR3 has 17 amino acids. V shed 1 base and J shed 2 bases, with 18 bases lying between them. TCR alpha and TCR beta cDNA libraries carrying sample barcodes and UMIs were produced by 5'RACE using constant-segment primers. From the 5' RACE reads, TCRdb called clonotypes with MiXCR, one entry per CDR3 protein. The table lists about 440,000 distinct CDR3 sequences, about 19% of them singletons, with around 8.4% in the top ten. Findings and limits, study-wide: Certain responding clones were present in pre-infection memory, suggesting participation of cross-reactive memory. Later expanders leaned CD4+, whereas clones that contracted between day 15 and 85 were balanced CD4/CD8.

The origin of this receptor is an adult woman who had mild COVID-19 (a few samples of this study predate the infection). Cell type and time point are not known. The specimen was PBMCs or a T cell subset sorted from them (not recorded which). J is TRBJ2-7 and V is TRBV15, with D tentatively TRBD1 or TRBD2 (5 bases each). CDR3 in DNA: TGTGCCACCAGCAGAGCGAAGGTAGGGACGCGGACCTACGAGCAGTACTTC. Encoded protein: CATSRAKVGTRTYEQYF.